A single sample gave rise to the 11 T cell receptor beta chains below, sequenced in a study of blood T cells in healthy people across ages. Using a J-beta primer mix together with a sample-barcoded 5' primer, a second PCR was run for 7 to 11 cycles. Each CDR3 protein gets one entry after TCRdb re-called the 5' RACE reads with MiXCR. The profile shows 1.5 million to 2 million distinct CDR3 sequences, about 35% of them singletons. The sequenced material came from blood. The receptors come from a woman aged 25 to 45 in good health.

CDR3 in amino acids: CSVVSGGLAGNEQFF. The CDR3 nucleotides read TGCAGTGTGGTTAGCGGGGGGCTGGCTGGGAATGAGCAGTTCTTC. The chain couples TRBV20-1 to TRBJ2-1; 10 nucleotides match TRBD2. There are 15 residues in the CDR3. V lost 7 bases, J lost 7 bases, and 13 bases stayed unmatched. Germline CDR1 and CDR2: DFQATT and SNEGSKA (reference sequence).

Many counts were recorded for this clonotype. V gene TRBV27 combines with J gene TRBJ2-5; D unresolved. This CDR3 has 13 residues. V lost 2 bases, J lost 1 base, and 5 bases lay in between. Germline V CDR1 and CDR2: MNHEY, SMNVEV (reference sequence). Here the CDR3 DNA reads TGTGCCAGCAGTTTAAACTCCCAAGAGACCCAGTACTTC. Translation: CASSLNSQETQYF.

J is TRBJ2-7 and V is TRBV18; D is uncertain. The CDR3 runs to 13 residues. V was pared by 3 bases and J by 5 bases, with 11 bases between. CDR1 is KGHSH and CDR2 is LQKENI in the germline V gene. The CDR3 region is CASSPSAGDEQYF. The CDR3 DNA reads TGTGCCAGCTCACCTTCGGCTGGTGACGAGCAGTACTTC.

The genes are TRBV19 and TRBJ2-3, with 7 bases aligning to TRBD2. Trimming cost V 10 bases and J 2 bases; bases outside gene matches: 12. The CDR3 runs to 15 residues. Germline V gene data show CDR1 as LNHDA and CDR2 as SQIVND (reference sequence). The CDR3 here is CATDPRGDDTDTQYF. CDR3 nucleotides: TGTGCCACCGACCCCCGGGGGGATGACACAGATACGCAGTATTTT.

Worth noting for this clonotype: The CDR3 does not close with the conserved phenylalanine or tryptophan, likely indicating a read error. The chain employs TRBV29-1 and TRBJ1-1; D is uncertain. Germline loops: CDR1 SQVTM, CDR2 ANQGSEA. This CDR3 has 13 amino acids. Trimming stripped 8 bases from V and 0 bases from J, with 13 bases between. CDR3 in amino acids: CSTSGLMNTEAFS. For the CDR3, the DNA is TGCAGCACTTCCGGACTAATGAACACTGAAGCTTTCTCT.

This clonotype occurred a few times. The CDR3 is CASSSQGYSPLHF. Written as DNA, the CDR3 is TGTGCCAGCAGCTCGCAGGGTTATTCACCCCTCCACTTT. The chain recombines TRBV27 with TRBJ1-6; possibly TRBD1 for D (5 bases). The V gene lost 6 bases and the J gene lost 8 bases, with 11 bases spanning the gap. CDR3 length equals 13 residues. From germline, CDR1 is MNHEY and CDR2 SMNVEV (reference sequence).

The CDR3 DNA reads TGTGCCAGCAGGGTATTAGCGGGAGGGGAGGACGAGCAGTACTTC. Protein sequence: CASRVLAGGEDEQYF. This sequence joins TRBV2 and TRBJ2-7, with 11 bases aligning to TRBD2. With V trimmed by 6 bases and J by 5 bases, 9 bases remained unmatched. The CDR3 is 15 amino acids. Looked up from germline, CDR1 is SNHLY and CDR2 is FYNNEI.

The rearrangement links TRBV3-1 to TRBJ2-5; 10 bases are a match to TRBD2. The CDR3 spans 22 residues. Germline CDR1 LGHDT, CDR2 YNNKEL (reference sequence). Trimming took 4 bases from V and 5 from J; bases not matched to a gene: 28. The CDR3: CASSRGPPRGLAGVWAVETQYF. In DNA, the CDR3 is TGTGCCAGCAGCCGAGGACCCCCCCGAGGGCTAGCGGGAGTATGGGCAGTGGAGACCCAGTACTTC.

This chain connects TRBV6-6 to TRBJ2-5; D is unresolved. V lost 6 bases to trimming and J lost 2 bases, with 16 bases between them. The CDR3 runs to 15 residues. The V gene's germline CDR1 is MNHNY and CDR2 SVGAGI (reference sequence). CDR3: CASSPGVGWQETQYF. The DNA for the CDR3 is TGTGCCAGCAGCCCAGGAGTGGGGTGGCAAGAGACCCAGTACTTC.

This rearrangement joins TRBV20-1 to TRBJ2-5; 7 bases match TRBD2. The CDR3 has 13 amino acids. Germline V gives CDR1 DFQATT, CDR2 SNEGSKA (reference sequence). The V segment lost 6 bases and the J segment 0 bases; nucleotides outside the gene matches: 4. As DNA, the CDR3 is TGCAGTGCAACCGGGACTAACCAAGAGACCCAGTACTTC. Its protein product is CSATGTNQETQYF.

The V gene is TRBV28, the J gene TRBJ2-3; 13 bases align to TRBD2. V shed 5 bases and J 4 bases; nucleotides not matched to a gene: 6. This CDR3 is built from 16 residues. Germline loops: CDR1 MDHEN, CDR2 SYDVKM. CDR3 nucleotide sequence: TGTGCCAGCAGTCGGACTAGCGGGAGATGGGCAGATACGCAGTATTTT. It yields the protein CASSRTSGRWADTQYF.